These 10 T cell receptor beta chains originate from one sample sequenced in a study of blood T cell repertoires in COVID-19. Sequenced by immunoSEQ multiplex PCR; TCRdb stores in-frame clones only, minus some. The top ten clones hold about 14% of a sample with about 84,000 clones, approximately 81% of them seen once. The sequencing input was peripheral blood. The receptors derive from an elderly woman with acute or convalescent COVID-19.

CDR3 coding DNA: TGTGCCAGCAGCACAACAGAGCTGCGAACTGAAGCTTTCTTT. Amino acids: CASSTTELRTEAFF. The V call is TRBV6-2 or TRBV6-3, the J call TRBJ1-1; no definite D call. Per the germline V gene, CDR1 is MNHEY and CDR2 is SVGEGT. Trimming removed 6 bases at V and 5 bases at J, with 16 bases between. CDR3 length: 14 amino acids.

V is TRBV3-1 (or the pseudogene TRBV3-2) and J is TRBJ1-1; 7 bases line up with TRBD1. The germline CDR1 and CDR2 sequences are LGHDT and YNNKEL (reference sequence). Losses at the gene ends were 8 bases for V and 3 bases for J; bases not matched to a gene: 9. CDR3 length: 14 amino acids. The CDR3 sequence is CASGGQRFDTEAFF. The CDR3 coding sequence is TGTGCCAGCGGGGGACAGAGGTTCGACACTGAAGCTTTCTTT.

The chain employs TRBV11-2 and TRBJ1-4; 9 nucleotides align to TRBD1. The J segment lost 7 bases and the V segment lost 5 bases, leaving 5 bases of the junction unmatched. CDR1 is SGHAT, CDR2 FQNNGV, per germline. This CDR3 spans 14 amino acids. The CDR3 loop reads CASSPSTGGEKLFF. The DNA of the CDR3 is TGTGCCAGCAGCCCGTCGACAGGGGGTGAAAAACTGTTTTTT. Based on the CDR3 plus reference TRBV11-2 and TRBJ1-4, the full variable domain is EAGVAQSPRYKIIEKRQSVAFWCNPISGHATLYWYQQILGQGPKLLIQFQNNGVVDDSQLPKDRFSAERLKGVDSTLKIQPAKLEDSAVYLCASSPSTGGEKLFFGSGTQLSVL.

The chain is built from TRBV4-1 and TRBJ1-5, with 8 bases fitting TRBD1. Germline values: CDR1 MGHRA, CDR2 YSYEKL. The CDR3 contains 16 residues. The ends lost 0 bases at V and 6 bases at J; junction bases unmatched: 7. The CDR3 loop reads CASSQDPTGVGQPQHF. The CDR3 DNA is TGCGCCAGCAGCCAAGACCCGACAGGGGTAGGTCAGCCCCAGCATTTT.

The chain has TRBV6-5 and TRBJ2-5, with D possibly being TRBD2 (7 bases). The V end lost 6 bases, the J end lost 14 bases, and 25 bases lay between the germline ends. Germline CDR1 is MNHEY and CDR2 is SVGAGI. The CDR3 has 14 amino acids. This CDR3 is CASSPLREEGGNYF. The CDR3 nucleotides are TGTGCCAGCAGCCCGCTCCGTGAGGAGGGGGGGAATTACTTC.

To note about this clone: Within the sample, other DNA sequences also encode this same CDR3. The rearrangement joins TRBV18 to TRBJ2-3, with 9 bases identical to TRBD2. The length of the CDR3 is 16 residues. The V gene end was trimmed by 2 bases and the J gene end by 0 bases; junction bases not matched to a gene: 3. CDR1 is KGHSH, CDR2 LQKENI, per germline. The CDR3 sequence is CASSPRLAGSTDTQYF. CDR3 coding DNA: TGTGCCAGCTCACCAAGGCTAGCGGGGAGCACAGATACGCAGTATTTT. Full variable domain (remainder filled in from reference TRBV18 and TRBJ2-3): NAGVMQNPRHLVRRRGQEARLRCSPMKGHSHVYWYRQLPEEGLKFMVYLQKENIIDESGMPKERFSAEFPKEGPSILRIQQVVRGDSAAYFCASSPRLAGSTDTQYFGPGTRLTVL.

V and J are TRBV10-1 and TRBJ2-1; the match to TRBD1 covers 9 bases. This CDR3 is built from 12 residues. Germline V gene lookup returns CDR1 WNHNN and CDR2 SYGVQD (reference sequence). Trimming at V came to 6 bases and at J to 10 bases, leaving 4 bases not matched to a gene. The DNA of the CDR3 is TGCGCCAGCAGCGGGGACAGGGCGGAGCAGTTCTTC. It translates to CASSGDRAEQFF.

J is TRBJ2-5 and V is TRBV28; 8 nucleotides line up with TRBD1. The CDR3 sequence is 15 residues long. Germline V gene sequence: CDR1 MDHEN, CDR2 SYDVKM. Trimming removed 3 bases from V and 1 base from J; junction bases left unmatched: 4. The CDR3: CASSFTGGTQETQYF. CDR3 bases: TGTGCCAGCAGTTTTACAGGGGGTACCCAAGAGACCCAGTACTTC. Filled out from reference TRBV28 and TRBJ2-5, the complete variable domain reads DVKVTQSSRYLVKRTGEKVFLECVQDMDHENMFWYRQDPGLGLRLIYFSYDVKMKEKGDIPEGYSVSREKKERFSLILESASTNQTSMYLCASSFTGGTQETQYFGPGTRLLVL.

This chain links TRBV15 with TRBJ2-5, with D possibly being TRBD2 (6 bases). Germline loops: CDR1 LNHNV, CDR2 YYDKDF (reference sequence). The CDR3 is 15 residues long. V was pared by 0 bases and J by 3 bases, with 11 bases between. Here the CDR3 reads CATSRDSGNEETQYF. The DNA of the CDR3 is TGTGCCACCAGCAGAGATAGCGGAAACGAAGAGACCCAGTACTTC.

The chain employs TRBV3-1 (or the pseudogene TRBV3-2) and TRBJ1-5, with D maybe TRBD1 (5 bases). With 0 bases removed from V and 3 bases from J, the gap between germline ends came to 18 bases. CDR1 is LGHDT and CDR2 is YNNKEL in the germline V gene (reference sequence). This CDR3 has 18 residues. The CDR3 reads CASSQDFRRGGTNQPQHF. The CDR3 DNA reads TGTGCCAGCAGCCAAGATTTCCGCCGGGGGGGGACCAATCAGCCCCAGCATTTT.